The following is a T cell receptor (beta chain) sequence with its context. Trimming at V came to 8 bases and at J to 7 bases, leaving 3 bases not matched to a gene. Germline loops: CDR1 LGHNA, CDR2 YNFKEQ. The CDR3 has 11 amino acids. This sample is drawn from a study of blood T cell repertoires in COVID-19. Study-wide background: The study drew acute and convalescent COVID-19 samples from the United States, Italy and Spain.

Only in-frame clones appear in the TCRdb table, and some are missing; sequencing was by immunoSEQ multiplex PCR. The table records some 120,000 clones, 85% to 90% of them present only once. The receptor was isolated from an older man with active or convalescent COVID-19. This chain joins TRBV4-2 and TRBJ2-7; TRBD2 aligns across 9 bases. The source material was peripheral blood. CDR3 sequence: CASGGGVEQYF. The CDR3 DNA reads TGTGCCAGCGGCGGGGGGGTTGAGCAGTACTTC.